The 24 T cell receptor beta chains below were found in one sample sequenced in a study of long-term antiretroviral therapy in people with HIV. Samples were assayed with immunoSEQ v3.0 at survey level. Sequencing was performed with immunoSEQ multiplex PCR; in TCRdb, only in-frame clones are kept and a portion is missing. The sample holds about 28,000 clones; 95% are singletons and the top ten take approximately 3%. The sequenced sample was unsorted PBMCs, obtained 5.3 years after starting antiretroviral therapy. Receptors were obtained from a man aged 50-60 years with HIV.

Concerning this clone itself: The same CDR3 also results from other DNA sequences found in this sample. This rearrangement joins TRBV11-2 to TRBJ2-7; no clear D gene. Germline CDR1 reads SGHAT; CDR2 reads FQNNGV. The CDR3 is 13 amino acids. V lost 6 bases and J lost 0, with 9 bases in between. The CDR3 loop reads CASSSDTSYEQYF. As DNA, the CDR3 is TGTGCCAGCAGTTCTGACACCTCCTACGAGCAGTACTTC. Full variable domain (missing parts from reference TRBV11-2 and TRBJ2-7): EAGVAQSPRYKIIEKRQSVAFWCNPISGHATLYWYQQILGQGPKLLIQFQNNGVVDDSQLPKDRFSAERLKGVDSTLKIQPAKLEDSAVYLCASSSDTSYEQYFGPGTRLTVT.

The genes are TRBV4-1 and TRBJ2-5; 7 bases line up with TRBD1. V lost 1 base to trimming and J lost 0 bases; unmatched junction nucleotides: 8. Germline V gene lookup returns CDR1 MGHRA and CDR2 YSYEKL. CDR3 size: 17 residues. In DNA form, the CDR3 reads TGCGCCAGCAGCCAAGCCCCGATTGGACAGGACCAAGAGACCCAGTACTTC. Translating it yields CASSQAPIGQDQETQYF.

This clone has a single count. The chain recombines TRBV4-3 with TRBJ1-4, with a weak D call TRBD1 (5 bases). This CDR3 is 15 amino acids long. The germline gives CDR1 LGHNA, CDR2 YSLEER. Trimming removed 3 bases at V and 2 bases at J, with 10 bases between. CDR3 amino acids: CASSQGGNTNEKLFF. The CDR3 DNA reads as TGCGCCAGCAGCCAGGGGGGGAACACTAATGAAAAACTGTTTTTT.

This sequence joins TRBV28 and TRBJ2-7; the match to TRBD1 covers 7 bases. CDR1 is MDHEN, CDR2 SYDVKM, per germline. CDR3 length: 14 amino acids. After removal of 6 bases from V and 3 bases from J, the junction contained 8 bases not matched to a gene. CDR3 amino acids: CASSPVRDSYEQYF. CDR3 nucleotide sequence: TGTGCCAGCAGCCCAGTCCGGGACAGCTACGAGCAGTACTTC.

The genes are TRBV5-1 and TRBJ1-5; 8 positions agree with TRBD1. There are 15 residues in the CDR3. With 0 bases clipped from V and 7 bases from J, the junction kept 6 bases outside the gene matches. The germline CDR1 and CDR2 sequences are SGHRS and YFSETQ. The CDR3 DNA reads TGCGCCAGCAGCTTGGAAGGACAGGGAAGCCAGCCCCAGCATTTT. It codes for CASSLEGQGSQPQHF. Together with reference TRBV5-1 and TRBJ1-5, the CDR3 gives the full variable domain: KAGVTQTPRYLIKTRGQQVTLSCSPISGHRSVSWYQQTPGQGLQFLFEYFSETQRNKGNFPGRFSGRQFSNSRSEMNVSTLELGDSALYLCASSLEGQGSQPQHFGDGTRLSIL.

The rearrangement joins TRBV27 to TRBJ2-1; D unclear. Germline lookup yields CDR1 MNHEY and CDR2 SMNVEV (reference sequence). The CDR3 has 14 residues. The V end was cut by 5 bases, the J end by 5 bases, with 13 bases between. The DNA for the CDR3 is TGTGCCAGCAGTACTAAGAAGATAAACAATGAGCAGTTCTTC. This encodes CASSTKKINNEQFF.

This chain joins TRBV2 and TRBJ2-3; no clear D gene. V lost 6 bases and J 0 bases, leaving 16 bases between the germline ends. The CDR3 covers 16 residues. Per the germline V gene, CDR1 is SNHLY and CDR2 is FYNNEI. The CDR3 bases are TGTGCCAGCAGCCCCTATGGCAGTCCTAGCACAGATACGCAGTATTTT. Protein sequence: CASSPYGSPSTDTQYF. Complete variable domain (other parts from reference TRBV2 and TRBJ2-3): EPEVTQTPSHQVTQMGQEVILRCVPISNHLYFYWYRQILGQKVEFLVSFYNNEISEKSEIFDDQFSVERPDGSNFTLKIRSTKLEDSAMYFCASSPYGSPSTDTQYFGPGTRLTVL.

This chain uses TRBV28 with TRBJ2-7, with D perhaps matching TRBD1 (6 bases). The CDR3 runs 12 residues. V was pared by 4 bases and J by 5 bases, with 9 bases between. The germline gives CDR1 MDHEN, CDR2 SYDVKM. CDR3 nucleotides: TGTGCCAGCAGTTCACAGGGTAACGAGCAGTACTTC. Protein sequence: CASSSQGNEQYF.

CDR3 bases: TGCGCCAGCAGCTTGTCCCCCCAGGGGCACACAGATACGCAGTATTTT. Its translation: CASSLSPQGHTDTQYF. The genes are TRBV5-1 and TRBJ2-3; weak D call: TRBD1 (6 bases). V was shortened by 1 base and J by 2 bases, with 14 bases between the two germline ends. Germline assignment: CDR1 SGHRS and CDR2 YFSETQ. The CDR3 is 16 residues long.

The chain uses TRBV10-2 and TRBJ1-1, with TRBD1 as a possible D gene (6 bases). CDR1 is WSHSY and CDR2 is SAAADI in the germline V gene. Deletions cut 2 bases from V and 1 base from J, with 14 bases between. This CDR3 contains 16 residues. For the CDR3, the DNA is TGCGCCAGCAGTGAGCCGAGGGGGGCGGGGAACACTGAAGCTTTCTTT. This gives the protein CASSEPRGAGNTEAFF.

The genes are TRBV2 and TRBJ2-3; 9 positions agree with TRBD2. V shed 8 bases and J 5 bases; nucleotides not matched to a gene: 11. This CDR3 has 15 residues. Germline V gives CDR1 SNHLY, CDR2 FYNNEI. CDR3 DNA sequence: TGTGCCAGCGGAAGAGGCGGGGGGGCAGAAGATACGCAGTATTTT. This encodes CASGRGGGAEDTQYF.

The J gene is TRBJ2-3, the V gene TRBV15; 13 nucleotides align to TRBD2. The CDR3 runs 16 residues. The V and J ends lost 5 bases and 4 bases, in that order; junction bases with no gene match: 6. Germline lookup yields CDR1 LNHNV and CDR2 YYDKDF (reference sequence). CDR3 DNA: TGTGCCACCAGCTCCCAACTAGCGGGGGGGGCAGATACGCAGTATTTT. As protein: CATSSQLAGGADTQYF.

This chain uses TRBV5-4 with TRBJ1-6; D gene unclear. Germline V gene lookup returns CDR1 SGHNT and CDR2 YYREEE (reference sequence). CDR3 length equals 14 residues. The V and J ends lost 0 bases and 2 bases respectively, with 3 bases between them. The CDR3 loop is CASSLEAYNSPLHF. CDR3 DNA: TGTGCCAGCAGCTTGGAGGCCTATAATTCACCCCTCCACTTT.

This clone showed up just a few times. The gene calls are TRBV6-1 and TRBJ2-7; 9 nucleotides line up with TRBD1. V trimming: 3 bases; J trimming: 12 bases; junction bases outside the gene matches: 6. Germline CDR1 reads MNHNS; CDR2 reads SASEGT. This CDR3 is built from 12 residues. The CDR3 DNA sequence: TGTGCCAGCAGTGACCCCGGGACAGGGCGGTACTTC. As protein: CASSDPGTGRYF.

This chain connects TRBV19 to TRBJ1-1; 8 bases align to TRBD1. The germline V gene encodes CDR1 LNHDA and CDR2 SQIVND (reference sequence). The CDR3 is 14 amino acids. Trimming cost V 5 bases and J 6 bases; bases outside gene matches: 8. The CDR3 DNA sequence: TGTGCCAGTAGTCTAGGACAGGGATGGGCTGAAGCTTTCTTT. It translates to CASSLGQGWAEAFF.

The chain links TRBV28 to TRBJ1-5; D might be TRBD1 (5 bases). Germline loops: CDR1 MDHEN, CDR2 SYDVKM. The V gene lost 0 bases and the J gene lost 3 bases, with 12 bases spanning the gap. The CDR3 has 16 residues. The CDR3 protein is CASSLWAGTDNQPQHF. DNA for the CDR3: TGTGCCAGCAGTTTATGGGCAGGGACCGACAATCAGCCCCAGCATTTT.

CDR3 nucleotide sequence: TGTGCCAGCAGTCAACAGCTTTCGAACACTGAAGCTTTCTTT. Protein: CASSQQLSNTEAFF. The rearrangement uses TRBV6-5 and TRBJ1-1; unclear D gene. The CDR3 spans 14 residues. Trimming removed 5 bases at V and 1 base at J, with 11 bases between. Germline CDR1 MNHEY, CDR2 SVGAGI.

The chain joins TRBV5-8 to TRBJ2-4; 11 bases line up with TRBD1. J lost 7 bases, V lost 1 base, and 4 bases had no gene match. This CDR3 comprises 15 residues. Germline V CDR1 and CDR2: SGHTS, YDEGEE. Written as DNA, the CDR3 is TGTGCCAGCAGCTTGCGGACAGGGGGCTCGAACATTCAGTACTTC. Translated: CASSLRTGGSNIQYF.

The genes are TRBV6-5 and TRBJ1-2; 7 positions agree with TRBD1. Losses at the gene ends were 0 bases for V and 3 bases for J; bases not matched to a gene: 1. The CDR3 is 14 amino acids. The germline CDR1 and CDR2 sequences are MNHEY and SVGAGI. For the CDR3, the DNA is TGTGCCAGCAGTTACTCGGGACAGCACTATGGCTACACCTTC. As protein: CASSYSGQHYGYTF.

V is TRBV9 and J is TRBJ1-2; D remains unclear. The CDR3 totals 14 residues. V was trimmed by 0 bases and J by 8 bases, leaving 14 bases between them. CDR1 and CDR2 from the germline V gene are SGDLS and YYNGEE. CDR3: CASSVVGGLGGYTF. As DNA, the CDR3 is TGTGCCAGCAGCGTAGTTGGAGGGCTGGGCGGCTACACCTTC.

The rearrangement links TRBV6-5 to TRBJ2-3; TRBD2 matches 7 bases. Germline CDR1 MNHEY, CDR2 SVGAGI. J gave up 2 bases and V 7 bases, and 9 bases lay outside the gene matches. The CDR3 length is 15 residues. This CDR3 is CASKLSRGSTDTQYF. In nucleotides, the CDR3 is TGTGCCAGCAAATTATCGCGGGGGTCCACAGATACGCAGTATTTT.

This chain uses TRBV11-2 with TRBJ1-3; D not certain. Germline V CDR1 and CDR2: SGHAT, FQNNGV. With 1 base removed from V and 3 bases from J, the gap between germline ends came to 10 bases. The CDR3 runs 15 residues. CDR3 nucleotide sequence: TGTGCCAGCAGCTTAGGGACCTACGATGGAAACACCATATATTTT. The encoded protein is CASSLGTYDGNTIYF.

The chain joins TRBV27 to TRBJ1-1; unclear D gene. Germline-derived CDR1 and CDR2 are MNHEY and SMNVEV (reference sequence). CDR3 length equals 14 residues. The ends were cut back, 0 bases at V and 6 bases at J, with 11 bases in the middle. The CDR3 protein is CASSLSGSGPEAFF. The CDR3 coding sequence is TGTGCCAGCAGTTTATCCGGGTCAGGTCCTGAAGCTTTCTTT.

This sequence joins TRBV6-5 and TRBJ1-2; a possible D gene is TRBD1 (5 bases). The CDR3 covers 15 residues. CDR1 is MNHEY, CDR2 SVGAGI, per germline. V was clipped by 7 bases and J by 6 bases, with 21 bases between them. The CDR3 DNA sequence: TGTGCCAGCATATCACTTCCGTCTTGGGGGAATGGCTACACCTTC. Translation gives CASISLPSWGNGYTF.